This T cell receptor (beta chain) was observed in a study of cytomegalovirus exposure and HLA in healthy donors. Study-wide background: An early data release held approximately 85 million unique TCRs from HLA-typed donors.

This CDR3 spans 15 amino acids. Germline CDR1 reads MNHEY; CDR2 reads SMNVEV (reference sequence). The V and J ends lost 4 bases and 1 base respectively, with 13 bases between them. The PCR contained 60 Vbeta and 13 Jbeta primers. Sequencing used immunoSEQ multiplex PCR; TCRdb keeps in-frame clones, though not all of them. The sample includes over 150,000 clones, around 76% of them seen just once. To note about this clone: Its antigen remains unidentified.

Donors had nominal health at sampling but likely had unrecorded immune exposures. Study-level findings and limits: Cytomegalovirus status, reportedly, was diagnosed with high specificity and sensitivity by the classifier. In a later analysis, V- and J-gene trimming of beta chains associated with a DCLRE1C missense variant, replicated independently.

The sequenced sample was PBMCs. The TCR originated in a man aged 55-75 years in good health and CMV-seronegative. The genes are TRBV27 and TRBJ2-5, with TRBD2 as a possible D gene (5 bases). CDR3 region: CASSSRFGIQETQYF. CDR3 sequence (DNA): TGTGCCAGCAGTTCACGGTTCGGGATCCAAGAGACCCAGTACTTC.